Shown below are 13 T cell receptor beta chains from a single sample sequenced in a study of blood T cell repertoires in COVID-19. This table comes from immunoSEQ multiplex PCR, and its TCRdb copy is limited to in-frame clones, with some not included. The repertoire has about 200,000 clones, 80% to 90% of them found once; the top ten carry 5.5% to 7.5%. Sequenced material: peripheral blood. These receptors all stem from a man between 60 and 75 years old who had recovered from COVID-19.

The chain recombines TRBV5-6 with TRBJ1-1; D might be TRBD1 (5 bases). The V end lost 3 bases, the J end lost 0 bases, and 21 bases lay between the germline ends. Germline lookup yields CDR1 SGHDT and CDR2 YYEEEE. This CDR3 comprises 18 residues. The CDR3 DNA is TGTGCCAGCAGCTGGACACAGAATCCATGGAAAATGAACACTGAAGCTTTCTTT. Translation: CASSWTQNPWKMNTEAFF. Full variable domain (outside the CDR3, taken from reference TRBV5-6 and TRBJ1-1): DAGVTQSPTHLIKTRGQQVTLRCSPKSGHDTVSWYQQALGQGPQFIFQYYEEEERQRGNFPDRFSGHQFPNYSSELNVNALLLGDSALYLCASSWTQNPWKMNTEAFFGQGTRLTVV.

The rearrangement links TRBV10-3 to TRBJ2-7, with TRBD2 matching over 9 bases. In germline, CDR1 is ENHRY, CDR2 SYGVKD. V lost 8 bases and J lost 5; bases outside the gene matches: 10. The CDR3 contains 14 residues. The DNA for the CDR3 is TGTGCCATCGGTGTCGGGGTAGCGGGAGACGAGCAGTACTTC. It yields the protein CAIGVGVAGDEQYF.

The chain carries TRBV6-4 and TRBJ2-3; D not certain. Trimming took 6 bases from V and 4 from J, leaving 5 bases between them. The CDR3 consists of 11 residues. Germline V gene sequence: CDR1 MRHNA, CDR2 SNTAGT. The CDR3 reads CASSPADTQYF. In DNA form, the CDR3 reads TGTGCCAGCAGCCCAGCAGATACGCAGTATTTT.

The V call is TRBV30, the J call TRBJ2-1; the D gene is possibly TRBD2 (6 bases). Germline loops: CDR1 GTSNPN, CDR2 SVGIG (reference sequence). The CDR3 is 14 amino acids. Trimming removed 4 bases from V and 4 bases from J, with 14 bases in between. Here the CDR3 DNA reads TGTGCCTGGACTCCCGGTCGGGGGTACAATGAGCAGTTCTTC. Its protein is CAWTPGRGYNEQFF.

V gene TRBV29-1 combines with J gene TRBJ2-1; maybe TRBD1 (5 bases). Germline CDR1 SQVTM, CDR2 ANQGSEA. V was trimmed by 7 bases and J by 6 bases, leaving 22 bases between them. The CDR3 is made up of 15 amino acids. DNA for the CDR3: TGCAGCGGGACCCCAACTCCAGGGTTTGGCAATGAGCAGTTCTTC. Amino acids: CSGTPTPGFGNEQFF.

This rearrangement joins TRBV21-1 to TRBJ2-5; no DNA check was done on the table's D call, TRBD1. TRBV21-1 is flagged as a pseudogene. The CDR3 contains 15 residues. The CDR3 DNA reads TGTGCCAGCAGCAGGGGCAGGTGGCAGAAAGAGACCCAGTACTTC. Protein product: CASSRGRWQKETQYF.

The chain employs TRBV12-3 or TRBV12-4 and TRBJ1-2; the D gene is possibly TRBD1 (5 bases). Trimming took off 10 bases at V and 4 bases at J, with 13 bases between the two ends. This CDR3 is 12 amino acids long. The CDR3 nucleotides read TGTGCCATCTCCGGGGGTTCCTATGGCTACACCTTC. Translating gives CAISGGSYGYTF.

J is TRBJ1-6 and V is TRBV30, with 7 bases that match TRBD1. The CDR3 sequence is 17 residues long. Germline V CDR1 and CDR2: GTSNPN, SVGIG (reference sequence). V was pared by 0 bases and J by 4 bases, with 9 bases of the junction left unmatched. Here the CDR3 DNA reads TGTGCCTGGAGTGTCCCTGCCCGACAGGGTTATAATTCACCCCTCCACTTT. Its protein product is CAWSVPARQGYNSPLHF.

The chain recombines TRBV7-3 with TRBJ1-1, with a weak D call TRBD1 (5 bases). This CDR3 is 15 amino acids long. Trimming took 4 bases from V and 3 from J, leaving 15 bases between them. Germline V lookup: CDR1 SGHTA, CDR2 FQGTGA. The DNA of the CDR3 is TGTGCCAGCAGCTCCGAGGCTCAGGGCTACACTGAAGCTTTCTTT. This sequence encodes CASSSEAQGYTEAFF.

The CDR3: CASSEPTAIQYF. CDR3 nucleotide sequence: TGTGCCAGCAGTGAACCGACAGCTATTCAGTACTTC. The rearrangement joins TRBV6-1 to TRBJ2-4, with D maybe TRBD1 (5 bases). The germline V gene encodes CDR1 MNHNS and CDR2 SASEGT. The CDR3 is made up of 12 amino acids. With 2 bases removed from V and 10 bases from J, the gap between germline ends came to 9 bases.

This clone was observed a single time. DNA for the CDR3: TGTGCCAGTAGCCACCTACAGGGGGCGAATAATTCACCCCTCCACTTT. It is translated as CASSHLQGANNSPLHF. V gene TRBV19 combines with J gene TRBJ1-6, with TRBD1 matching over 9 bases. V gave up 6 bases and J gave up 5 bases; unmatched junction bases: 8. CDR1 and CDR2 (germline): LNHDA, SQIVND (reference sequence). The CDR3 spans 16 residues.

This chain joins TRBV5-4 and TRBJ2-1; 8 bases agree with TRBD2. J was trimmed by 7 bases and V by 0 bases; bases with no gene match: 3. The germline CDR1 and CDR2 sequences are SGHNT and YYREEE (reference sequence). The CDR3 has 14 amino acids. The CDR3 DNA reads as TGTGCCAGCAGCTTGGTGGGACTAGTGAATGAGCAGTTCTTC. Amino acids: CASSLVGLVNEQFF.

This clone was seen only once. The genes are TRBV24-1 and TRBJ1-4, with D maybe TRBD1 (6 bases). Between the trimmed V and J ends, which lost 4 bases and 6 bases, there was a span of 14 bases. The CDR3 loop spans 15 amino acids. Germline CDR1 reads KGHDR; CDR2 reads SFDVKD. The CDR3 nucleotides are TGTGCCACCAGTGACCCCGGGACATCTGATGAAAAACTGTTTTTT. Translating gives CATSDPGTSDEKLFF.